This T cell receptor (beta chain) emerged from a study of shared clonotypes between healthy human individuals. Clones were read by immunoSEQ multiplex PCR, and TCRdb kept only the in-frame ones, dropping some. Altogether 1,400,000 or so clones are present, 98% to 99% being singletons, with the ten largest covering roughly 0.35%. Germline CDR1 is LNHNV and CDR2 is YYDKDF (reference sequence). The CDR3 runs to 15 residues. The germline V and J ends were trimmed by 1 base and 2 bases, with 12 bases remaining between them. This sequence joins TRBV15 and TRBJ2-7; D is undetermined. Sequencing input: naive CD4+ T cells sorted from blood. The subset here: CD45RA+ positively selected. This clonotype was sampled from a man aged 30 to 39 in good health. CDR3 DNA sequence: TGTGCCACCAGCAGAGGTGGCGGAACTACCTACGAGCAGTACTTC. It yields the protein CATSRGGGTTYEQYF. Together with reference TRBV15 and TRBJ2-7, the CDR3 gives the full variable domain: DAMVIQNPRYQVTQFGKPVTLSCSQTLNHNVMYWYQQKSSQAPKLLFHYYDKDFNNEADTPDNFQSRRPNTSFCFLDIRSPGLGDTAMYLCATSRGGGTTYEQYFGPGTRLTVT.